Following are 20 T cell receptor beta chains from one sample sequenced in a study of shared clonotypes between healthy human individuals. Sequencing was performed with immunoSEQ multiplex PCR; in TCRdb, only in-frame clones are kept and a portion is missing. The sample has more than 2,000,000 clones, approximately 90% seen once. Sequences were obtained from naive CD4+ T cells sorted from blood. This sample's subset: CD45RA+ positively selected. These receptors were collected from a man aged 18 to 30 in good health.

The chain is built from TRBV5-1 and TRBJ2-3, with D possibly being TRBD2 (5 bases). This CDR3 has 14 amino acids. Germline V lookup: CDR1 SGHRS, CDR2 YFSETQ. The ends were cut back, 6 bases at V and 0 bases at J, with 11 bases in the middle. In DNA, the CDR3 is TGCGCCAGCACGGAGCGGCCTAGCACAGATACGCAGTATTTT. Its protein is CASTERPSTDTQYF.

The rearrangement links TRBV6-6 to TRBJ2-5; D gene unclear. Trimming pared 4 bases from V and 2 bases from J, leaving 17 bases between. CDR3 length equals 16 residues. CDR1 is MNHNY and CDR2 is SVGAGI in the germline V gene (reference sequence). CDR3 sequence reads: CASSSPDSQLQETQYF. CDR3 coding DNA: TGTGCCAGCAGTTCCCCTGACTCACAGTTACAAGAGACCCAGTACTTC.

The CDR3 DNA follows: TGCGCCAGCAGCCAATTAGGACTAGCGGCCACAGATACGCAGTATTTT. It encodes CASSQLGLAATDTQYF. The genes are TRBV4-1 and TRBJ2-3; 10 positions match TRBD2. The CDR3 is 16 residues long. Germline values: CDR1 MGHRA, CDR2 YSYEKL. The V segment lost 2 bases and the J segment 2 bases; nucleotides outside the gene matches: 4.

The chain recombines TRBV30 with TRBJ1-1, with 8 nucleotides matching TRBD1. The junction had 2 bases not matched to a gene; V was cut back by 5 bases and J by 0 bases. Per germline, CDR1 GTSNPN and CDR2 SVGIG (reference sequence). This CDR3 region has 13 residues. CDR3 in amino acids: CAWQGQVNTEAFF. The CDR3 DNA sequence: TGTGCCTGGCAGGGACAGGTGAACACTGAAGCTTTCTTT.

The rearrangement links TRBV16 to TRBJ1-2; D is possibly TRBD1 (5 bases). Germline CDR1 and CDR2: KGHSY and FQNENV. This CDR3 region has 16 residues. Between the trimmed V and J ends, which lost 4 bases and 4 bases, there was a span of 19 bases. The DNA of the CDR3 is TGTGCCAGCAGCCCTGACTCAAGGGGTGTGGGCTATGGCTACACCTTC. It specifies CASSPDSRGVGYGYTF.

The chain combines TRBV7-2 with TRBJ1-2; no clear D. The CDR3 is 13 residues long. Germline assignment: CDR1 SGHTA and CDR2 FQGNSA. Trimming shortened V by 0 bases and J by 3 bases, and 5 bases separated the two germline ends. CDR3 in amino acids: CASSLANDYGYTF. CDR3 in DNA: TGTGCCAGCAGCTTAGCGAACGACTATGGCTACACCTTC.

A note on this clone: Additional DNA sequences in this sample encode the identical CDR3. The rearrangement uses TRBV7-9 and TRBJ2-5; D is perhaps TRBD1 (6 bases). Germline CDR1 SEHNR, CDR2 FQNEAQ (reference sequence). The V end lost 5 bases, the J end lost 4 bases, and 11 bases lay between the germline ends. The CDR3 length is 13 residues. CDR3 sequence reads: CASSTGQRETQYF. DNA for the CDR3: TGTGCCAGCAGCACGGGACAAAGAGAGACCCAGTACTTC.

CDR3 DNA: TGTGCCAGCAGTTCCCCCAGGGATAGCAATCAGCCCCAGCATTTT. Its translation is CASSSPRDSNQPQHF. The chain employs TRBV6-6 and TRBJ1-5, with D maybe TRBD1 (5 bases). The V end was cut by 4 bases, the J end by 0 bases, with 10 bases between. Germline V CDR1 and CDR2: MNHNY, SVGAGI (reference sequence). This CDR3 is built from 15 residues.

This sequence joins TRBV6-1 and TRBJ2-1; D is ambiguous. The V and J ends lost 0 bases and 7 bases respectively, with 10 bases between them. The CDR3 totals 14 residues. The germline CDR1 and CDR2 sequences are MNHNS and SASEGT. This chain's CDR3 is CASSEAPWANEQFF. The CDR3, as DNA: TGTGCCAGCAGTGAAGCCCCCTGGGCAAATGAGCAGTTCTTC.

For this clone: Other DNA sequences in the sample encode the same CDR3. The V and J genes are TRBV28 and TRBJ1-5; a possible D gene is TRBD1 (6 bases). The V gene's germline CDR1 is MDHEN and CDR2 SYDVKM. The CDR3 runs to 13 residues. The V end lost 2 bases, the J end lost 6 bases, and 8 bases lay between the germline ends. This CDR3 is CASSLKGGQPQHF. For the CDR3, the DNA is TGTGCCAGCAGTTTAAAGGGGGGTCAGCCCCAGCATTTT.

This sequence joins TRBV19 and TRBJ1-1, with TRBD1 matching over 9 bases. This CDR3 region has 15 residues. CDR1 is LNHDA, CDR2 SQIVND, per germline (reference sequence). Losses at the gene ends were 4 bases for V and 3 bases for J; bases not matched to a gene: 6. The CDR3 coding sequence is TGTGCCAGTAGTAGGGACAGGGTTTTGTACACTGAAGCTTTCTTT. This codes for CASSRDRVLYTEAFF.

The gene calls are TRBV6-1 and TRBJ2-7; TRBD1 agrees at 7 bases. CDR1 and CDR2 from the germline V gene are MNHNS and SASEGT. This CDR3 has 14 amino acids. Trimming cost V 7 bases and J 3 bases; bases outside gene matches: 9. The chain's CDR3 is CASTIGQANYEQYF. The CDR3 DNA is TGTGCCAGCACCATCGGACAGGCCAACTACGAGCAGTACTTC.

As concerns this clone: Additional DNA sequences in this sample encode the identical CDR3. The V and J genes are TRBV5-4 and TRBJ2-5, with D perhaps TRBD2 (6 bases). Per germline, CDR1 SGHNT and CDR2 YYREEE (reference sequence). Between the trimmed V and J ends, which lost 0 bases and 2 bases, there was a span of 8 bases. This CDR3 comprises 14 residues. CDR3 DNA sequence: TGTGCCAGCAGCTTGGGTAGCGGACAAGAGACCCAGTACTTC. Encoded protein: CASSLGSGQETQYF.

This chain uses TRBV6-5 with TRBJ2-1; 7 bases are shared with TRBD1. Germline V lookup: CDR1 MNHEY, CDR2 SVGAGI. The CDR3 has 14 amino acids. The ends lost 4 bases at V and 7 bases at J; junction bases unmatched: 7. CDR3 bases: TGTGCCAGCAGTTCTCGACAGGGTGTGAATGAGCAGTTCTTC. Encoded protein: CASSSRQGVNEQFF.

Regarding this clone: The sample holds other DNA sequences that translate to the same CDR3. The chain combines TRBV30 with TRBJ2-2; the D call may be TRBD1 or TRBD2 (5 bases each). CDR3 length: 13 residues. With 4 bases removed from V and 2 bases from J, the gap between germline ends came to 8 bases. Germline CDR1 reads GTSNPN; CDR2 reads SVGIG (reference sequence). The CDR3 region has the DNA TGTGCCTGGACAGGGACCAACACCGGGGAGCTGTTTTTT. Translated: CAWTGTNTGELFF. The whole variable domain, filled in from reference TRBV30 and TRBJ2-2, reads SQTIHQWPATLVQPVGSPLSLECTVEGTSNPNLYWYRQAAGRGLQLLFYSVGIGQISSEVPQNLSASRPQDRQFILSSKKLLLSDSGFYLCAWTGTNTGELFFGEGSRLTVL.

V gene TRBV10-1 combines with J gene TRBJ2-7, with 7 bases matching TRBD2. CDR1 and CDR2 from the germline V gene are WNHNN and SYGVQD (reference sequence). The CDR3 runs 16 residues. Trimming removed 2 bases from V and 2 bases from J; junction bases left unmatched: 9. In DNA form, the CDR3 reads TGCGCCAGCAGTGAGGCGTTCGGGAGGCCCCCCTACGAGCAGTACTTC. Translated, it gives CASSEAFGRPPYEQYF.

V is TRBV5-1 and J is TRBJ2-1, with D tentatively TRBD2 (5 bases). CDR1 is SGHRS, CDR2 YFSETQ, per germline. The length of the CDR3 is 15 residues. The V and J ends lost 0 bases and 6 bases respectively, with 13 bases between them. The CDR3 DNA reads TGCGCCAGCAGCTTGGGCCTAGAGAGGGTCAATGAGCAGTTCTTC. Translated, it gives CASSLGLERVNEQFF.

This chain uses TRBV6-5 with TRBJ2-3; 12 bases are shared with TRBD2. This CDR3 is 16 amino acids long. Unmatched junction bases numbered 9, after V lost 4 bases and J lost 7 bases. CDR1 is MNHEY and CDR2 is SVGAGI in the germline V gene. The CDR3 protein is CASSFLLAGGPNTQYF. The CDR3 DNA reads TGTGCCAGCAGTTTCCTCCTAGCGGGGGGGCCAAATACGCAGTATTTT.

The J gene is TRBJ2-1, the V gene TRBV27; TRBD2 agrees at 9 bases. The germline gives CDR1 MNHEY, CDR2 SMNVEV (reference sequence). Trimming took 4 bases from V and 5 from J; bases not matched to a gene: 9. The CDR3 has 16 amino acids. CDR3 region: CASSSVAGVANNEQFF. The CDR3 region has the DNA TGTGCCAGCAGTTCCGTAGCGGGAGTGGCGAACAATGAGCAGTTCTTC.

In DNA form, the CDR3 reads TGTGCCAGCCAGGATGCCTATGGCTACACCTTC. Translation: CASQDAYGYTF. The chain recombines TRBV4-2 with TRBJ1-2, with no clear D. Looked up from germline, CDR1 is LGHNA and CDR2 is YNFKEQ. The CDR3 contains 11 residues. Trimming shortened V by 8 bases and J by 4 bases, and 8 bases separated the two germline ends.